Listed here are 5 T cell receptor beta chains from one sample, sequenced in a study of PD-L1 blockade in urothelial cancer. TCRdb keeps only in-frame clones here, not all; method: immunoSEQ multiplex PCR. This table has 70,000 to 80,000 clones, around four fifths appearing once. Time point reported: pretreatment peripheral blood. The sequencing used PBMCs, collected around atezolizumab (anti-PD-L1) treatment. The receptors were sampled from a middle-aged man with urothelial cancer.

The chain combines TRBV11-1 with TRBJ2-7, with 8 bases aligning to TRBD1. Germline V lookup: CDR1 SGHAT, CDR2 FQDESV (reference sequence). The ends lost 6 bases at V and 1 base at J; junction bases unmatched: 5. The CDR3 has 14 residues. CDR3 sequence: CASSFDRGSYEQYF. The CDR3 DNA follows: TGTGCCAGCAGTTTTGACAGGGGATCCTACGAGCAGTACTTC.

J is TRBJ2-7 and V is TRBV30; no reliable D call. CDR3 length equals 14 residues. Per the germline V gene, CDR1 is GTSNPN and CDR2 is SVGIG (reference sequence). Trimming stripped 0 bases from V and 1 base from J, with 10 bases between. CDR3 in amino acids: CAWSVRGGSYEQYF. The CDR3 region has the DNA TGTGCCTGGAGTGTACGAGGTGGATCCTACGAGCAGTACTTC. The variable domain in full, with the rest retrieved from reference TRBV30 and TRBJ2-7, is SQTIHQWPATLVQPVGSPLSLECTVEGTSNPNLYWYRQAAGRGLQLLFYSVGIGQISSEVPQNLSASRPQDRQFILSSKKLLLSDSGFYLCAWSVRGGSYEQYFGPGTRLTVT.

This chain uses TRBV5-1 with TRBJ2-3, with 8 bases matching TRBD2. J gave up 2 bases and V 4 bases, and 6 bases lay outside the gene matches. The CDR3 totals 15 residues. CDR1 is SGHRS and CDR2 is YFSETQ in the germline V gene. CDR3 DNA: TGCGCCAGCAGCACCCGACTAGCGAACACAGATACGCAGTATTTT. Translated: CASSTRLANTDTQYF.

The rearrangement uses TRBV6-5 and TRBJ2-5; 8 nucleotides line up with TRBD2. Germline-derived CDR1 and CDR2 are MNHEY and SVGAGI. The J segment lost 5 bases and the V segment lost 5 bases, leaving 7 bases of the junction unmatched. This CDR3 contains 14 residues. As DNA, the CDR3 is TGTGCCAGCAGTCCTCTGGGCGGGAGGGAGACCCAGTACTTC. As protein: CASSPLGGRETQYF.

V gene TRBV5-1 combines with J gene TRBJ2-1; 7 nucleotides match TRBD2. The CDR3 sequence is 13 residues long. Trimming cost V 5 bases and J 8 bases; bases outside gene matches: 7. Germline V CDR1 and CDR2: SGHRS, YFSETQ. As DNA, the CDR3 is TGCGCCAGCAGGGGGAGGACTAGGGATGAGCAGTTCTTC. Residues: CASRGRTRDEQFF.